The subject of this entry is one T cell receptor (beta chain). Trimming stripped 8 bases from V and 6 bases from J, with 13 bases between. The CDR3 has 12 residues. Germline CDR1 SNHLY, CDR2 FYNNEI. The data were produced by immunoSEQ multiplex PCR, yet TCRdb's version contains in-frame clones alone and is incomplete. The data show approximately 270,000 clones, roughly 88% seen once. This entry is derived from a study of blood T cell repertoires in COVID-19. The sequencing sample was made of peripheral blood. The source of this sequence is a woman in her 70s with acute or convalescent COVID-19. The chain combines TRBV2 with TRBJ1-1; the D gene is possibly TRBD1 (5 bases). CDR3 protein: CASGGGIAEAFF. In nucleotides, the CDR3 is TGTGCCAGCGGGGGGGGTATCGCTGAAGCTTTCTTT.